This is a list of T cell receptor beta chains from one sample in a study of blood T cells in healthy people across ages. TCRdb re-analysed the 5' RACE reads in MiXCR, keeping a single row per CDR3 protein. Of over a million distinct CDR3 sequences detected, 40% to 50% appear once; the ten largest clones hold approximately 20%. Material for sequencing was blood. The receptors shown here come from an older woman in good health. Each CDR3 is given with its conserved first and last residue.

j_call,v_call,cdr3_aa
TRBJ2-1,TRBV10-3,CAISEGGLLNEQFF
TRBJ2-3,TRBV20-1,CSVRVGQAGGTQYF
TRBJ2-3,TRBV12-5,CASGSSTSGRDTQYF
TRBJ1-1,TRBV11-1,CASSPTRLEAFF
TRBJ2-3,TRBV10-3,CAISVGRDSDTQYF
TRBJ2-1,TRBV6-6,CASSFPGGNEQFF
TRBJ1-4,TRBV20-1,CGARGQGFNEKLFF
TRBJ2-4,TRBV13,CASAAQGLAKNIQYF
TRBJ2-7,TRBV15,CATSRAGQGYEQYF
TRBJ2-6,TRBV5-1,CASSPGTPSSGANVLTF
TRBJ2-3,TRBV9,CASSEREGGPTDTQYF
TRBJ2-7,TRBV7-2,CASGARWGNEQYF
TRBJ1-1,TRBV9,CASKGANTEAFF
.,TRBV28,CASNGHYEQYF
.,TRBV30,CAWIRDRRGSYEQYF
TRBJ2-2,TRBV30,CAWCRTDSTGELFF
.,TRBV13,CASSRTGIEQYF
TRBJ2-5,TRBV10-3,CAISVSKQETQYF
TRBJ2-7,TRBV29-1,CSVGQGLAAYEQYF
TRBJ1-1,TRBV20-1,CSAREGPNTEAFF
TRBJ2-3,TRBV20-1,CSEAVYGGGTDTQYF
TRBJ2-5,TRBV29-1,CSVDGGGMAQYF
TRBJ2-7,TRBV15,CATSSFPGEQYF
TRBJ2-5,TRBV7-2,CARSLAGLAGGETQYF
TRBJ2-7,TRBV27,CASSTEGEHYEQYF
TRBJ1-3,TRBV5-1,CASSLGDRGFGNTIYF
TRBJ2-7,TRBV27,CASSFTAGGPYEQYF
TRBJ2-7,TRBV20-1,CSGLQGSTYEQYF
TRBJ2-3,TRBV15,CATSRGQGAGTDTQYF
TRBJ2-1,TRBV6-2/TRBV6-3,CASSYGTSGSWQFF
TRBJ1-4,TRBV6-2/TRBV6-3,CASSITGAGKLFF
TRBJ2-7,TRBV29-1,CSVGRLAGAYEQYF
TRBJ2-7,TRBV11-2,CASSLPKGYEQYF
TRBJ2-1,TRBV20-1,CSASGGIAGSSYNEQFF
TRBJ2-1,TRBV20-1,CSGRTGGPSNEQFF
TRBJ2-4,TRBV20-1,CSAREAAAKNIQYF
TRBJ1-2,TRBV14,CASSLRTGKGPVYGDTF
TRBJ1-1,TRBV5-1,CASSLTAADAGTEAFF
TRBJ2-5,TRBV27,CASSPRLRQVQETQYF
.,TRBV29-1,CSVEDWGGGEQYF
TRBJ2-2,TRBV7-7,CASSLGGLGDNTGELFF
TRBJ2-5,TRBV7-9,CASSFLSLRREETQYF
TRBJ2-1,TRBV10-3,CAIRGDRSSYNEQFF
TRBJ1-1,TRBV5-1,CASSLEGGVRAFF
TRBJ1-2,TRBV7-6,CASSLRHGGYTF
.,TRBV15,CATSRAGTDPGKTQYF
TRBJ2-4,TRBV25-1,CASSESPNLAKNIQYF